This is a list of T cell receptor beta chains from one sample in a study of T cell clonotyping in hematopoietic cell transplantation. The protocol was immunoSEQ multiplex PCR, while the TCRdb copy is restricted to in-frame clones and leaves out a portion. The sample has 11,000 or so clones, approximately 51% seen once; the top ten hold 11%. Input material: peripheral blood mononuclear cells. Receptors were obtained from a man aged 50 to 60 in good health. Some clones in this sample may be carry-over from other donors' samples. Both conserved end residues are part of each CDR3. Each record gives: clone size, J gene, V gene, D gene, CDR3 DNA, CDR3 protein. The D gene is left open where the match is weak. Clone size is given for some rows only: seen once, a few or many times, or a class if the clone is expanded.

few TRBJ1-2 TRBV4-1 - TGCGCCAGCAGCCAAGTACCGAGGAGGGCTAACTATGGCTACACCTTC CASSQVPRRANYGYTF
- TRBJ1-2 TRBV5-6 - TGTGCCAGCAGCTTGGGGCCAAGAAAGGGGCATATCGGCTACACCTTC CASSLGPRKGHIGYTF
- TRBJ2-5 TRBV29-1 - TGCAGCGTTGAACCGGGCCCAGAGACCCAGTACTTC CSVEPGPETQYF
- TRBJ2-7 TRBV7-2 - TGTGCCAGCAGCCCAACGTCGAGGCGGAACTCCTACGAGCAGTACTTC CASSPTSRRNSYEQYF
few TRBJ1-5 TRBV29-1 - TGCAGCGTTGGGGAGGGTAATCAGCCCCAGCATTTT CSVGEGNQPQHF
few TRBJ2-3 TRBV30 - TGTGCCTGGAGTGAGGCGAGAGATACGCAGTATTTT CAWSEARDTQYF
- TRBJ2-7 TRBV6-6 - TGTGCCAGCAGGGCCCCGGGGGTAGCCGAGCAGTACTTC CASRAPGVAEQYF
few TRBJ2-1 TRBV5-6 - TGTGCCAGCAGCTGGAGTTCTGGTGAGCAGTTCTTC CASSWSSGEQFF
- TRBJ2-7 TRBV4-1 TRBD2 TGCGCCAGCAGCCAAGTTCCCGGGGGGGCTGGGGAGCAGTACTTC CASSQVPGGAGEQYF
- TRBJ2-1 TRBV6-6 TRBD2 TGTGCCAGCAGCGGACTCGGGGGGAGCTCCTACAATGGGCAGTTCTTC CASSGLGGSSYNGQFF
- TRBJ1-2 TRBV28 - TGTGCCAGCACCGACAGCTATGGCTACACCTTC CASTDSYGYTF
once TRBJ2-3 TRBV4-2 - TGTGCCAGCAGCCAAGATCTTTTCCAGAGACCCACAGATACGCAGTATTTT CASSQDLFQRPTDTQYF
- TRBJ2-7 TRBV9 - TGTGCCAGCAGCCCGGGTCTTGCCCGCTACGAGCAGTACTTC CASSPGLARYEQYF
- TRBJ1-2 TRBV28 - TGTGCCAGCAGTTTCGGTCAGGGTTCCTATGGCTACACCTTC CASSFGQGSYGYTF
- TRBJ1-1 TRBV6-5 - TGTGCCAGCAGTTACTCGCCCGCGGCCGACACTGAAGCTTTCTTT CASSYSPAADTEAFF
- TRBJ1-2 TRBV6-5 - TGTGCCAGCAGTCAGGGACAAGACTATGGCTACACCTTC CASSQGQDYGYTF
- TRBJ2-7 TRBV2 TRBD1 TGTGCCAGCAGTGAGAGGGACAGAAACCCCTACGAGCAGTACTTC CASSERDRNPYEQYF
- TRBJ2-3 TRBV6-5 TRBD1 TGTGCCAGCAGACAGGGGGGTTTTAGCACAGATACGCAGTATTTT CASRQGGFSTDTQYF
- TRBJ2-7 TRBV30 - TGTGCCTGGAGCGCTCTCTCCTACGAGCAGTACTTC CAWSALSYEQYF
- TRBJ2-7 TRBV6-5 TRBD2 TGTGCCAGCAGCAGCGGGGCAGGCGAGCAGTACTTC CASSSGAGEQYF
few TRBJ1-1 TRBV29-1 - TGCAGCGTTGAAGAGGGGAACACTGAAGCTTTCTTT CSVEEGNTEAFF
few TRBJ1-4 TRBV19 - TGTGCCAGTAGTACCTGGGAAGAGAGGGAAAAACTGTTTTTT CASSTWEEREKLFF
once TRBJ1-1 TRBV5-6 - TGTGCCAGCAGCTTGAGGGACCCGGGCCTGAACACTGAAGCTTTCTTT CASSLRDPGLNTEAFF
- TRBJ2-5 TRBV4-1 - TGCGCCAGCAGCCAAGCCGGGAACCAAGAGACCCAGTACTTC CASSQAGNQETQYF
- TRBJ2-5 TRBV29-1 - TGCAGCGTTGACAGGGGTAGGCAAGAGACCCAGTACTTC CSVDRGRQETQYF
- TRBJ1-2 TRBV30 - TGTGCCTGGAGTGTCCACAGAGTTAACTATGGCTACACCTTC CAWSVHRVNYGYTF
- TRBJ1-5 TRBV6-6 - TGTGCCAGCAGACCTTACAGGGTAGAGGAGCCCCAGCATTTT CASRPYRVEEPQHF
- TRBJ2-2 TRBV5-1 - TGCGCCAGCAGAACGTGGATCACCGGGGAGCTGTTTTTT CASRTWITGELFF
- TRBJ1-2 TRBV5-7 TRBD1 TGTGCCAGCAGTGATGACAGGGGGTTAGGTGGCTACACCTTC CASSDDRGLGGYTF
few TRBJ2-3 TRBV30 - TGTGCCTGGAGTGTAAGAGAGACGCAGTATTTT CAWSVRETQYF
few TRBJ2-7 TRBV9 - TGTGCCAGCAGCGTAGATGGGTCCCGGGAGCAGTACTTC CASSVDGSREQYF
- TRBJ1-1 TRBV29-1 - TGCAGCGTTTTCGTCAGTGGAGCTTTCTTT CSVFVSGAFF
- TRBJ2-3 TRBV6-5 TRBD2 TGTGCCAGCAGTTTCCTCGGGGGCGGGAGGGATACGCAGTATTTT CASSFLGGGRDTQYF
few TRBJ1-1 TRBV30 - TGTGCCTGGAGTGTTGGCAGGAGGACTGAAGCTTTCTTT CAWSVGRRTEAFF
- TRBJ2-5 TRBV11-1 TRBD2 TGTGCCAGCAGCCCTGGGGGGGTCGGGACCCAGTACTTC CASSPGGVGTQYF
- TRBJ2-7 TRBV29-1 TRBD1 TGCAGCGTTTTGACAGGGGGCGAGCAGTACTTC CSVLTGGEQYF
few TRBJ1-2 TRBV4-1 - TGCGCCAGCAGCCAGATCTCCGGAGCAGGGACACCTTTCGGCTACACCTTC CASSQISGAGTPFGYTF
- TRBJ2-1 TRBV5-1 TRBD2 TGCGCCAGCAGCTTTGATACTAGCGGGAGGGCCTTGTTCTTC CASSFDTSGRALFF
- TRBJ2-7 TRBV7-6 - TGTGCCAGCAAAGGCCCCGACTACGAGCAGTACTTC CASKGPDYEQYF
- TRBJ1-3 TRBV5-6 - TGTGCCAGCAGTTCCAAAATGGGGGCGGCTGGAAACACCATATATTTT CASSSKMGAAGNTIYF
once TRBJ2-7 TRBV4-2 TRBD2 TGTGCCAGCAGCCAATGGGGGGGGACGTACGACGAGCAGTACTTC CASSQWGGTYDEQYF
- TRBJ2-1 TRBV30 TRBD2 TGTGCCTGGAGTGTACTAGCGGGGAACTACAATGAGCAGTTCTTC CAWSVLAGNYNEQFF
- TRBJ2-7 TRBV6-1 TRBD2 TGTGCCAGCACACTAGCGGGGAACTCCTACGAGCAGTACTTC CASTLAGNSYEQYF
medium-sized TRBJ2-1 TRBV10-3 - TGTGCCATCAGTGAGTTTCCAGGGGGGCAGACTAGCGATGAGCAGTTCTTC CAISEFPGGQTSDEQFF
- TRBJ1-6 TRBV6-1 - TGTGCCAGCATCGCCAGCTCCTATAATTCACCCTTCCACTTT CASIASSYNSPFHF
once TRBJ2-2 TRBV29-1 - TGCAGCGTTGACTCCGGCGGGACGAACACCGGGGAGCTGTTTTTT CSVDSGGTNTGELFF
- TRBJ2-1 TRBV5-1 - TGCGCCAGCAGCTTGCTGCATGAGCAGTTCTTC CASSLLHEQFF
- TRBJ1-2 TRBV4-1 TRBD1 TGCGCCAGCAGCCAAGATGACAGGGCTAACTATGGCTACACCTTC CASSQDDRANYGYTF
- TRBJ1-6 TRBV4-1 TRBD1 TGCGCCAGCAGCCAAGCGGGGACAGGGGGAGCTTCACCCCTCCACTTT CASSQAGTGGASPLHF
- TRBJ2-1 TRBV25-1 TRBD2 TGTGCCAGCGCCCTAGCGGGGGGAGGGGAGCAGTTCTTC CASALAGGGEQFF
- TRBJ1-2 TRBV5-6 - TGTGCCAGCGTGGGTATTGGCTATGGCTACACCTTC CASVGIGYGYTF
few TRBJ2-5 TRBV20-1 - TGCAGTGCTAGCAGCCAAGAGACCCAGTACTTC CSASSQETQYF